This is a list of T cell receptor beta chains from one sample in a study of CD8 T cells in ankylosing spondylitis. One entry per CDR3 protein results from TCRdb running MiXCR on the 5' RACE reads. Seen here are more than 300,000 distinct CDR3 sequences, under 8.5% observed once, and the top ten hold roughly 15%. The sample taken for sequencing was blood, either unsorted or a sorted T cell fraction (not recorded which). Receptors originate from a male donor with ankylosing spondylitis. Both conserved end residues are part of each CDR3. D genes are given only for firm matches. Not all rows give a size; the values are once, few, many and, for expanded clones, a class.

clone_size: .
v_call: TRBV5-1
d_call: .
j_call: TRBJ2-7
cdr3_aa: CASSLAFPYEQYF
cdr3_nt: TGCGCCAGCAGCTTGGCCTTCCCCTACGAGCAGTACTTC

clone_size: .
v_call: TRBV2
d_call: .
j_call: TRBJ2-2
cdr3_aa: CASSEVGGLEGTGELFF
cdr3_nt: TGTGCCAGCAGTGAAGTCGGGGGACTGGAGGGCACCGGGGAGCTGTTTTTT

clone_size: .
v_call: TRBV6-2/TRBV6-3
d_call: TRBD2
j_call: TRBJ2-1
cdr3_aa: CASSRTTSGQEVWQFF
cdr3_nt: TGTGCCAGCAGTCGAACGACTAGCGGGCAGGAGGTGTGGCAGTTCTTC

clone_size: few
v_call: TRBV6-1
d_call: .
j_call: TRBJ2-3
cdr3_aa: CASSEAAGDTQYF
cdr3_nt: TGTGCCAGCAGTGAAGCGGCAGGGGATACGCAGTATTTT

clone_size: .
v_call: TRBV28
d_call: .
j_call: TRBJ2-7
cdr3_aa: CASSLRDLPYEQYF
cdr3_nt: TGTGCCAGCAGTTTAAGGGACCTCCCCTACGAGCAGTACTTC

clone_size: few
v_call: TRBV19
d_call: .
j_call: TRBJ2-1
cdr3_aa: CASSRQGPYNEQFF
cdr3_nt: TGTGCCAGTAGTAGGCAGGGGCCCTACAATGAGCAGTTCTTC

clone_size: many
v_call: TRBV6-2/TRBV6-3
d_call: .
j_call: TRBJ2-1
cdr3_aa: CASSPGGLRNEQFF
cdr3_nt: TGTGCCAGTTCTCCTGGCGGGCTACGCAATGAGCAGTTCTTC

clone_size: .
v_call: TRBV25-1
d_call: .
j_call: TRBJ2-5
cdr3_aa: CASSEYTRQETQYF
cdr3_nt: TGTGCCAGCAGTGAATATACACGCCAAGAGACCCAGTACTTC

clone_size: .
v_call: TRBV6-5
d_call: .
j_call: TRBJ2-2
cdr3_aa: CASSYSGQSSGELFF
cdr3_nt: TGTGCCAGCAGTTACTCGGGGCAGAGCTCCGGGGAGCTGTTTTTT

clone_size: many
v_call: TRBV29-1
d_call: TRBD2
j_call: TRBJ2-3
cdr3_aa: CSVEGLAAYTDTQYF
cdr3_nt: TGCAGCGTTGAAGGGCTAGCGGCTTACACAGATACGCAGTATTTT

clone_size: many
v_call: TRBV5-1
d_call: TRBD1
j_call: TRBJ2-1
cdr3_aa: CASSLGATGNNEQFF
cdr3_nt: TGCGCCAGCAGCTTGGGGGCGACAGGGAACAATGAGCAGTTCTTC

clone_size: few
v_call: TRBV4-3
d_call: .
j_call: TRBJ2-7
cdr3_aa: CASSQTPQLSYEQYF
cdr3_nt: TGCGCCAGCAGCCAAACGCCCCAGCTCTCCTACGAGCAGTACTTC

clone_size: .
v_call: TRBV6-5
d_call: TRBD2
j_call: TRBJ2-5
cdr3_aa: CASSYSGSGRGETQYF
cdr3_nt: TGTGCCAGCAGTTACTCCGGAAGCGGGAGGGGAGAGACCCAGTACTTC

clone_size: .
v_call: TRBV29-1
d_call: .
j_call: TRBJ1-5
cdr3_aa: CSVGGGTFQPQHF
cdr3_nt: TGCAGCGTTGGGGGGGGCACGTTTCAGCCCCAGCATTTT

clone_size: .
v_call: TRBV4-3
d_call: .
j_call: TRBJ2-7
cdr3_aa: CASSQGRAAYEQYF
cdr3_nt: TGCGCCAGCAGCCAAGGGAGGGCAGCCTACGAGCAGTACTTC

clone_size: .
v_call: TRBV20-1
d_call: TRBD2
j_call: TRBJ2-1
cdr3_aa: CSAWTSGDPYSYNEQFF
cdr3_nt: TGCAGTGCCTGGACTAGCGGGGATCCTTACTCCTACAATGAGCAGTTCTTC

clone_size: .
v_call: TRBV7-2
d_call: .
j_call: TRBJ2-7
cdr3_aa: CASSPVADWHEQYF
cdr3_nt: TGTGCCAGCAGCCCTGTAGCCGATTGGCACGAGCAGTACTTC

clone_size: few
v_call: TRBV12-3/TRBV12-4
d_call: .
j_call: TRBJ1-2
cdr3_aa: CASSLSQSDGYTF
cdr3_nt: TGTGCCAGCAGTTTATCGCAAAGCGATGGCTACACCTTC

clone_size: .
v_call: TRBV6-2/TRBV6-3
d_call: .
j_call: TRBJ2-7
cdr3_aa: CASSYSGAQGRREQYF
cdr3_nt: TGTGCCAGCAGTTACTCGGGAGCCCAGGGGCGTCGGGAGCAGTACTTC

clone_size: few
v_call: TRBV11-1
d_call: .
j_call: TRBJ2-1
cdr3_aa: CASSLGHVNEQFF
cdr3_nt: TGTGCCAGCAGCTTGGGTCACGTGAATGAGCAGTTCTTC

clone_size: many
v_call: TRBV24-1
d_call: .
j_call: TRBJ1-1
cdr3_aa: CATSDTTRPHEAFF
cdr3_nt: TGTGCCACCAGTGATACTACGAGGCCCCATGAAGCTTTCTTT

clone_size: .
v_call: TRBV6-1
d_call: .
j_call: TRBJ1-2
cdr3_aa: CAATAGPGAYGYTF
cdr3_nt: TGTGCCGCGACCGCCGGCCCCGGGGCCTATGGCTACACCTTC

clone_size: .
v_call: TRBV12-3/TRBV12-4
d_call: .
j_call: TRBJ1-6
cdr3_aa: CASSFVGGTQNSPLHF
cdr3_nt: TGTGCCAGCAGTTTCGTAGGGGGAACTCAGAATTCACCCCTCCACTTT

clone_size: many
v_call: TRBV7-2
d_call: .
j_call: TRBJ2-1
cdr3_aa: CASSWAPGDPLFF
cdr3_nt: TGTGCCAGCAGCTGGGCTCCGGGGGACCCACTGTTCTTC

clone_size: few
v_call: TRBV5-1
d_call: TRBD2
j_call: TRBJ2-2
cdr3_aa: CASSGSGRLSAGELFF
cdr3_nt: TGCGCCAGCAGCGGGAGCGGGAGACTGTCCGCCGGGGAGCTGTTTTTT

clone_size: many
v_call: TRBV28
d_call: TRBD1
j_call: TRBJ1-3
cdr3_aa: CASSRQGDGNTIYF
cdr3_nt: TGTGCCAGCAGTCGACAGGGGGATGGAAACACCATATATTTT

clone_size: few
v_call: TRBV12-3/TRBV12-4
d_call: TRBD1
j_call: TRBJ2-1
cdr3_aa: CASTLGTGTYNEQFF
cdr3_nt: TGTGCCAGCACCCTGGGGACAGGCACCTACAATGAGCAGTTCTTC

clone_size: .
v_call: TRBV20-1
d_call: .
j_call: TRBJ1-1
cdr3_aa: CSAFEGGENTEAFF
cdr3_nt: TGCAGTGCTTTTGAGGGAGGAGAAAACACTGAAGCTTTCTTT

clone_size: .
v_call: TRBV6-1
d_call: TRBD1
j_call: TRBJ1-1
cdr3_aa: CASSAGTGFLMTEAFF
cdr3_nt: TGTGCCAGCAGCGCCGGGACAGGGTTCCTAATGACTGAAGCTTTCTTT

clone_size: .
v_call: TRBV27
d_call: TRBD2
j_call: TRBJ2-7
cdr3_aa: CASSGPGGRIGEQYF
cdr3_nt: TGTGCCAGCAGTGGCCCGGGAGGGAGAATCGGCGAGCAGTACTTC

clone_size: .
v_call: TRBV7-2
d_call: .
j_call: TRBJ1-5
cdr3_aa: CASSHDQGNQPQHF
cdr3_nt: TGTGCCAGCAGCCATGACCAAGGCAATCAGCCCCAGCATTTT

clone_size: .
v_call: TRBV7-2
d_call: .
j_call: TRBJ1-2
cdr3_aa: CASRARENYGYTF
cdr3_nt: TGTGCCAGCAGGGCCAGGGAAAACTATGGCTACACCTTC

clone_size: .
v_call: TRBV3-1
d_call: TRBD2
j_call: TRBJ2-1
cdr3_aa: CASSLQGLAGGEQFF
cdr3_nt: TGTGCCAGCAGCCTGCAGGGACTAGCGGGAGGAGAGCAGTTCTTC

clone_size: .
v_call: TRBV27
d_call: .
j_call: TRBJ2-7
cdr3_aa: CASSSFGVEYEQYF
cdr3_nt: TGTGCCAGCAGTTCGTTTGGGGTCGAGTACGAGCAGTACTTC

clone_size: many
v_call: TRBV12-3/TRBV12-4
d_call: .
j_call: TRBJ1-1
cdr3_aa: CAIFMNTEAFF
cdr3_nt: TGTGCCATCTTCATGAACACTGAAGCTTTCTTT

clone_size: many
v_call: TRBV24-1
d_call: .
j_call: TRBJ2-7
cdr3_aa: CATSDSYSYEQYF
cdr3_nt: TGTGCCACCAGTGATTCATACTCCTACGAGCAGTACTTC

clone_size: few
v_call: TRBV18
d_call: .
j_call: TRBJ2-5
cdr3_aa: CASSPERYQETQYF
cdr3_nt: TGTGCCAGCTCACCAGAGCGGTACCAAGAGACCCAGTACTTC

clone_size: few
v_call: TRBV6-2/TRBV6-3
d_call: TRBD2
j_call: TRBJ2-2
cdr3_aa: CATKREAAFGELFF
cdr3_nt: TGTGCCACCAAGCGGGAGGCGGCTTTCGGGGAGCTGTTTTTT

clone_size: few
v_call: TRBV27
d_call: TRBD2
j_call: TRBJ2-3
cdr3_aa: CASSLRTSGRDTQYF
cdr3_nt: TGTGCCAGCAGTCTCCGGACTAGCGGGAGGGATACGCAGTATTTT

clone_size: many
v_call: TRBV6-2/TRBV6-3
d_call: TRBD1
j_call: TRBJ1-2
cdr3_aa: CASSYATGAYGYTF
cdr3_nt: TGTGCCAGCAGTTACGCGACAGGGGCCTATGGCTACACCTTC

clone_size: few
v_call: TRBV12-5
d_call: .
j_call: TRBJ2-3
cdr3_aa: CASGSLAAVLTDTQYF
cdr3_nt: TGTGCTAGTGGTTCTTTAGCAGCGGTACTGACAGATACGCAGTATTTT

clone_size: .
v_call: TRBV18
d_call: .
j_call: TRBJ2-7
cdr3_aa: CASSPTSIPEQYF
cdr3_nt: TGTGCCAGCTCACCTACTAGCATCCCCGAGCAGTACTTC

clone_size: .
v_call: TRBV4-3
d_call: .
j_call: TRBJ2-2
cdr3_aa: CASSPLDRRNTGELFF
cdr3_nt: TGCGCCAGCAGCCCGCTAGACAGGCGGAACACCGGGGAGCTGTTTTTT

clone_size: many
v_call: TRBV7-2
d_call: TRBD2
j_call: TRBJ2-2
cdr3_aa: CASSPTAGGVIGELFF
cdr3_nt: TGTGCCAGCAGCCCCACAGCGGGAGGGGTAATCGGGGAGCTGTTTTTT

clone_size: .
v_call: TRBV12-3/TRBV12-4
d_call: .
j_call: TRBJ2-5
cdr3_aa: CASSFNEKETQYF
cdr3_nt: TGTGCCAGCAGTTTCAACGAGAAAGAGACCCAGTACTTC

clone_size: many
v_call: TRBV12-3/TRBV12-4
d_call: .
j_call: TRBJ1-1
cdr3_aa: CASSPDRRGTEAFF
cdr3_nt: TGTGCCAGCAGTCCCGACAGGAGAGGGACTGAAGCTTTCTTT

clone_size: few
v_call: TRBV7-9
d_call: .
j_call: TRBJ1-1
cdr3_aa: CASSLEGLRPAFF
cdr3_nt: TGTGCCAGCAGCTTAGAGGGACTTCGGCCAGCTTTCTTT

clone_size: .
v_call: TRBV6-1
d_call: .
j_call: TRBJ1-1
cdr3_aa: CASSESVPMITEAFF
cdr3_nt: TGTGCCAGCAGTGAATCAGTCCCCATGATCACTGAAGCTTTCTTT

clone_size: few
v_call: TRBV10-3
d_call: TRBD1
j_call: TRBJ2-1
cdr3_aa: CATSLDRDNEQFF
cdr3_nt: TGTGCCACTTCCCTGGACAGGGACAATGAGCAGTTCTTC

clone_size: .
v_call: TRBV29-1
d_call: .
j_call: TRBJ2-3
cdr3_aa: CSVEGVGVTDTQYF
cdr3_nt: TGCAGCGTTGAAGGGGTGGGAGTGACAGATACGCAGTATTTT

clone_size: .
v_call: TRBV5-6
d_call: TRBD1
j_call: TRBJ1-4
cdr3_aa: CASSERDRGPEKLFF
cdr3_nt: TGTGCCAGCAGCGAACGGGACAGGGGACCTGAAAAACTGTTTTTT

clone_size: many
v_call: TRBV5-1
d_call: TRBD1
j_call: TRBJ1-2
cdr3_aa: CASQRTGGNGYTF
cdr3_nt: TGCGCCAGCCAACGAACAGGGGGCAACGGCTACACCTTC

clone_size: .
v_call: TRBV29-1
d_call: TRBD1
j_call: TRBJ1-5
cdr3_aa: CSVADRNSNQPQHF
cdr3_nt: TGCAGCGTCGCGGACAGGAATAGCAATCAGCCCCAGCATTTT

clone_size: few
v_call: TRBV4-2
d_call: TRBD1
j_call: TRBJ2-7
cdr3_aa: CASSQDEGQGYEQYF
cdr3_nt: TGTGCCAGCAGCCAAGATGAAGGACAGGGGTACGAGCAGTACTTC